The TCR beta chain described here comes from a study of T cell repertoires in cytomegalovirus infection. About the study: CMV infection and matching HLA type were both indicated by public TCR beta signatures. Findings of the study overall: There were HLA-C-restricted CMV-specific TCR beta clonotypes dominating the ex vivo response.

CDR3 length: 16 residues. With 2 bases clipped from V and 2 bases from J, the junction kept 6 bases outside the gene matches. Germline V CDR1 and CDR2: SGHTA, FQGNSA. This clonotype was seen many times. Its specificity is unknown. Via MiXCR, TCRdb re-called the reads, giving one row per CDR3 protein. Altogether roughly 250,000 distinct CDR3 sequences are present, approximately 13% being singletons, with the ten largest covering around 1.6%. Sequencing used PBMCs. The chain combines TRBV7-2 with TRBJ1-5; 7 positions agree with TRBD1. The receptor was derived from a human donor in good health (CMV status not recorded). Some clones in this sample may be carry-over from other donors' samples. Here the CDR3 reads CASSLQGGGRNQPQHF. For the CDR3, the DNA is TGTGCCAGCAGCTTACAGGGGGGAGGGCGCAATCAGCCCCAGCATTTT.